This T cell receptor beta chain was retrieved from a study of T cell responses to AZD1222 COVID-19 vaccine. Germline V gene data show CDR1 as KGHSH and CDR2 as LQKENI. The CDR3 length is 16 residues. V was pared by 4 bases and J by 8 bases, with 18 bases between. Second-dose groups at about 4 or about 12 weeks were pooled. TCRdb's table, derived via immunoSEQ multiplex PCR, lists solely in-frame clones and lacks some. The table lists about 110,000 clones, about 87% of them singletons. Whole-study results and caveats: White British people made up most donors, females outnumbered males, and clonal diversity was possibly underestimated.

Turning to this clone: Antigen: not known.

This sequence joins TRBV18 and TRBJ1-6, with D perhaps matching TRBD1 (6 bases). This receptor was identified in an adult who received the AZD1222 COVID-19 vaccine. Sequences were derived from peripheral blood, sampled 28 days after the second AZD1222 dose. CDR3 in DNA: TGTGCCAGCTCACTCCTACAGGGAAGACTAGATTCACCCCTCCACTTT. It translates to CASSLLQGRLDSPLHF.